The 26 T cell receptor beta chains below come from one sample, sequenced in a study of molecular identifiers for immune sequencing clone quantification. TCRdb reanalysed the PCR reads using MiXCR and keeps one entry per CDR3 protein. The sample carries about 510,000 distinct CDR3 sequences, 25% recorded once. The sequencing sample was made of naive CD8+ T cells from blood, with Jurkat cell RNA spiked in. Subset noted: FACS-sorted CD8+CD4-CCR7+CD45RA+ naive T cells. These receptors originate from a human donor in good health. Some libraries in this study had Jurkat cell RNA spiked in.

The chain links TRBV14 to TRBJ2-3; D is unresolved. The CDR3 runs to 15 residues. Germline V gene sequence: CDR1 SGHDN, CDR2 FVKESK. The germline V and J ends were trimmed by 2 bases and 0 bases, with 9 bases remaining between them. CDR3 amino acids: CASSQLGRSTDTQYF. The CDR3 coding sequence is TGTGCCAGCAGCCAACTAGGAAGAAGCACAGATACGCAGTATTTT.

The chain uses TRBV14 and TRBJ1-1; D remains unclear. Germline CDR1 SGHDN, CDR2 FVKESK. Trimming removed 0 bases from V and 10 bases from J, with 21 bases in between. The CDR3 totals 16 residues. CDR3 in DNA: TGTGCCAGCAGCCAAGAATCAGGTATGACGTACCCTGCAGCTTTCTTT. This sequence encodes CASSQESGMTYPAAFF.

Points on this clonotype: It may be a read error: a sequence one base away is much more abundant. The J gene is TRBJ2-3, the V gene TRBV20-1; D call uncertain. The CDR3 covers 15 residues. CDR1 DFQATT and CDR2 SNEGSKA come from the germline V gene (reference sequence). Trimming stripped 0 bases from V and 5 bases from J, with 15 bases between. Here the CDR3 reads CSARDTTTAKDTQYF. CDR3 sequence (DNA): TGCAGTGCTAGAGATACGACAACGGCTAAAGATACGCAGTATTTT.

The chain recombines TRBV20-1 with TRBJ1-2; the match to TRBD1 covers 8 bases. This CDR3 spans 14 amino acids. The germline CDR1 and CDR2 sequences are DFQATT and SNEGSKA (reference sequence). With 6 bases clipped from V and 0 bases from J, the junction kept 6 bases outside the gene matches. CDR3 nucleotides: TGCAGTGCCCGACCGACAGGGGCTAACTATGGCTACACCTTC. This sequence encodes CSARPTGANYGYTF.

This clonotype appeared a few times. The chain recombines TRBV7-9 with TRBJ2-4; D unresolved. This CDR3 region has 13 residues. Trimming shortened V by 4 bases and J by 5 bases, and 9 bases separated the two germline ends. The germline gives CDR1 SEHNR, CDR2 FQNEAQ (reference sequence). The CDR3 loop is CASSSSPQNIQYF. The DNA for the CDR3 is TGTGCCAGCAGCTCCAGCCCCCAAAACATTCAGTACTTC.

This clonotype was picked up many times. The chain uses TRBV12-3 or TRBV12-4 and TRBJ2-3; weak D call: TRBD2 (6 bases). V lost 4 bases and J lost 7, with 18 bases in between. This CDR3 comprises 15 residues. The CDR3 reads CASSSYAGPEYTQYF. In DNA form, the CDR3 reads TGTGCCAGCAGTTCCTACGCGGGACCCGAATATACGCAGTATTTT.

The V gene is TRBV5-6, the J gene TRBJ2-1; D is unclear. V was cut by 5 bases and J by 8 bases, with 8 bases left in between. CDR3 length equals 11 residues. Germline assignment: CDR1 SGHDT and CDR2 YYEEEE. The CDR3 is CASRQYDEQFF. The CDR3 DNA is TGTGCCAGCAGACAGTACGATGAGCAGTTCTTC.

DNA for the CDR3: TGTGCCAGCAGCGTACCGGGACAGGGCTACTATGGCTACACCTTC. Protein product: CASSVPGQGYYGYTF. V is TRBV5-3 and J is TRBJ1-2; 9 bases line up with TRBD1. TRBV5-3 is an open reading frame, and its role is uncertain. V trimming: 8 bases; J trimming: 3 bases; junction bases outside the gene matches: 11. The CDR3 is made up of 15 amino acids.

The rearrangement links TRBV9 to TRBJ2-7; 7 nucleotides agree with TRBD1. The ends lost 0 bases at V and 2 bases at J; junction bases unmatched: 5. From germline, CDR1 is SGDLS and CDR2 YYNGEE. The length of the CDR3 is 15 residues. The CDR3 DNA follows: TGTGCCAGCAGCGTAGTGGGGACAGAAGCCTACGAGCAGTACTTC. Encoded protein: CASSVVGTEAYEQYF.

This chain uses TRBV6-6 with TRBJ2-1; no clear D gene. V gave up 10 bases and J gave up 4 bases, with 11 bases separating them. This CDR3 comprises 12 residues. CDR1 is MNHNY, CDR2 SVGAGI, per germline (reference sequence). The CDR3 coding sequence is TGTGCCACAAACCTACTATACAATGAGCAGTTCTTC. Its protein is CATNLLYNEQFF.

This clonotype has only a few counts. The J gene is TRBJ2-2, the V gene TRBV19; D unclear. The V and J ends lost 1 base and 7 bases respectively, with 7 bases between them. Germline CDR1 LNHDA, CDR2 SQIVND (reference sequence). The CDR3 covers 13 residues. The CDR3 nucleotides read TGTGCCAGTAGTATAGGTGGTATCGGGGAGCTGTTTTTT. It specifies CASSIGGIGELFF.

This clonotype was counted a few times. This CDR3 is CASSLPNPAVSGLYNEQFF. CDR3 sequence (DNA): TGTGCCAGCAGTTTACCTAACCCGGCTGTTAGCGGTCTCTACAATGAGCAGTTCTTC. The chain combines TRBV28 with TRBJ2-1; D possibly corresponds to TRBD2 (6 bases). The CDR3 consists of 19 residues. Trimming took 2 bases from V and 3 from J, leaving 23 bases between them. From germline, CDR1 is MDHEN and CDR2 SYDVKM.

This clonotype showed up many times. The chain links TRBV7-2 to TRBJ2-5, with D tentatively TRBD2 (5 bases). CDR3 length: 17 amino acids. The ends were cut back, 1 base at V and 3 bases at J, with 18 bases in the middle. Germline lookup yields CDR1 SGHTA and CDR2 FQGNSA. The CDR3 sequence: CASSLGAGYGLKETQYF. The CDR3, as DNA: TGTGCCAGCAGCTTAGGGGCGGGCTATGGTCTGAAAGAGACCCAGTACTTC.

The chain recombines TRBV13 with TRBJ2-7; 7 bases are shared with TRBD2. CDR3 length equals 15 residues. Germline V gene lookup returns CDR1 PRHDT and CDR2 FYEKMQ (reference sequence). V was pared by 5 bases and J by 1 base, with 8 bases of the junction left unmatched. Written as DNA, the CDR3 is TGTGCCAGCAGCGTTAGTAGCGGGTATTCCTACGAGCAGTACTTC. Protein: CASSVSSGYSYEQYF.

As for this clonotype: The junction departs from germline at one end; a sequencing error may be responsible. This chain connects TRBV7-9 to TRBJ2-2, with TRBD2 as a possible D gene (6 bases). The CDR3 extends over 18 amino acids. Per germline, CDR1 SEHNR and CDR2 FQNEAQ (reference sequence). CDR3: CVSSSLVEEGSFTGELFF. CDR3 coding DNA: TGTGTCAGCAGCTCCCTCGTCGAGGAGGGTTCCTTCACCGGGGAGCTGTTTTTT.

The chain uses TRBV27 and TRBJ2-1, with 7 bases identical to TRBD2. The CDR3 totals 18 residues. Germline V gives CDR1 MNHEY, CDR2 SMNVEV (reference sequence). V gave up 6 bases and J gave up 0 bases; unmatched junction bases: 14. DNA of the CDR3: TGTGCCAGCAGCCCAACGTCCGTGCTAGCGGCCTCCTACAATGAGCAGTTCTTC. Translation gives CASSPTSVLAASYNEQFF.

The chain carries TRBV19 and TRBJ1-5; D gene ambiguous. Germline V gene sequence: CDR1 LNHDA, CDR2 SQIVND (reference sequence). Trimming took off 5 bases at V and 7 bases at J, with 18 bases between the two ends. There are 15 residues in the CDR3. The CDR3 sequence is CASSPGSKALQPQHF. In DNA form, the CDR3 reads TGTGCCAGTAGTCCGGGGAGCAAAGCTCTACAGCCCCAGCATTTT. The full variable domain, completed using reference TRBV19 and TRBJ1-5, is DGGITQSPKYLFRKEGQNVTLSCEQNLNHDAMYWYRQDPGQGLRLIYYSQIVNDFQKGDIAEGYSVSREKKESFPLTVTSAQKNPTAFYLCASSPGSKALQPQHFGDGTRLSIL.

This clonotype has a count of ten or more. The V and J genes are TRBV11-2 and TRBJ2-1; D uncertain. Per the germline V gene, CDR1 is SGHAT and CDR2 is FQNNGV. The CDR3 runs to 12 residues. V lost 0 bases and J 4 bases, leaving 1 base between the germline ends. The CDR3 protein is CASSLEYNEQFF. CDR3 bases: TGTGCCAGCAGCTTAGAGTACAATGAGCAGTTCTTC.

Remarks on this clonotype: A much bigger clone sits one base away, suggesting this may be a read error. V gene TRBV28 combines with J gene TRBJ2-7, with 7 bases lining up with TRBD1. From germline, CDR1 is MDHEN and CDR2 SYDVKM. The CDR3 length is 12 residues. In nucleotides, the CDR3 is TGTGCCAGCAAACAGGGGCCCTACGCGCAGTACTTC. This translates into CASKQGPYAQYF.

The V call is TRBV6-1, the J call TRBJ1-2; D ambiguous. The V gene's germline CDR1 is MNHNS and CDR2 SASEGT. The CDR3 covers 17 residues. V was clipped by 2 bases and J by 0 bases, with 16 bases between them. Written as DNA, the CDR3 is TGTGCCAGCAGTGAATTTGCCAACGGACTTTCTAACTATGGCTACACCTTC. Translating gives CASSEFANGLSNYGYTF.

The V gene is TRBV4-2, the J gene TRBJ2-5, with TRBD2 identical over 10 bases. V shed 2 bases, J shed 5 bases, and the junction held 5 bases outside the gene matches. The CDR3 is 15 residues long. Germline V gives CDR1 LGHNA, CDR2 YNFKEQ. The CDR3 region has the DNA TGTGCCAGCAGCCAATCACTAGCGGGACGGGAGACCCAGTACTTC. Its protein is CASSQSLAGRETQYF.

This clonotype was recorded at least ten times. This chain connects TRBV7-9 to TRBJ1-1, with unresolved D. Between the trimmed V and J ends, which lost 3 bases and 0 bases, there was a span of 11 bases. This CDR3 spans 15 amino acids. CDR1 is SEHNR and CDR2 is FQNEAQ in the germline V gene (reference sequence). The DNA of the CDR3 is TGTGCCAGCAGCTTCACCCCAGCCATGAACACTGAAGCTTTCTTT. It yields the protein CASSFTPAMNTEAFF. The full variable domain, rest sourced from reference TRBV7-9 and TRBJ1-1, is DTGVSQNPRHKITKRGQNVTFRCDPISEHNRLYWYRQTLGQGPEFLTYFQNEAQLEKSRLLSDRFSAERPKGSFSTLEIQRTEQGDSAMYLCASSFTPAMNTEAFFGQGTRLTVV.

This chain joins TRBV4-3 and TRBJ1-2, with D perhaps TRBD1 (6 bases). Germline CDR1 reads LGHNA; CDR2 reads YSLEER. This CDR3 is 15 amino acids long. V was clipped by 1 base and J by 5 bases, with 14 bases between them. The CDR3: CASSQAEGDLYGYTF. The CDR3 region has the DNA TGCGCCAGCAGCCAAGCTGAGGGGGATTTGTATGGCTACACCTTC.

This clonotype was seen only a few times. The chain uses TRBV9 and TRBJ1-4, with D possibly matching TRBD1 (5 bases). V was trimmed by 0 bases and J by 4 bases, leaving 13 bases between them. Germline lookup yields CDR1 SGDLS and CDR2 YYNGEE. This CDR3 has 16 residues. The CDR3 nucleotides read TGTGCCAGCAGCGTAGTCCCGGACACTAATAATGAAAAACTGTTTTTT. Translating gives CASSVVPDTNNEKLFF.

This clonotype has at least ten counts. This chain uses TRBV2 with TRBJ2-3; D uncertain. V was cut by 6 bases and J by 4 bases, with 17 bases left in between. The CDR3 spans 15 residues. Germline loops: CDR1 SNHLY, CDR2 FYNNEI. The CDR3 region has the DNA TGTGCCAGCAGCGAGTCCCCGATGACTCCAGATACGCAGTATTTT. Translation gives CASSESPMTPDTQYF.

The J gene is TRBJ1-4, the V gene TRBV11-2; D is unresolved. The CDR3 is made up of 13 amino acids. Trimming removed 4 bases at V and 8 bases at J, with 11 bases between. The V gene's germline CDR1 is SGHAT and CDR2 FQNNGV. Written as DNA, the CDR3 is TGTGCCAGCAGCTCCGACTTAAGCGAAAAACTGTTTTTT. It encodes CASSSDLSEKLFF.